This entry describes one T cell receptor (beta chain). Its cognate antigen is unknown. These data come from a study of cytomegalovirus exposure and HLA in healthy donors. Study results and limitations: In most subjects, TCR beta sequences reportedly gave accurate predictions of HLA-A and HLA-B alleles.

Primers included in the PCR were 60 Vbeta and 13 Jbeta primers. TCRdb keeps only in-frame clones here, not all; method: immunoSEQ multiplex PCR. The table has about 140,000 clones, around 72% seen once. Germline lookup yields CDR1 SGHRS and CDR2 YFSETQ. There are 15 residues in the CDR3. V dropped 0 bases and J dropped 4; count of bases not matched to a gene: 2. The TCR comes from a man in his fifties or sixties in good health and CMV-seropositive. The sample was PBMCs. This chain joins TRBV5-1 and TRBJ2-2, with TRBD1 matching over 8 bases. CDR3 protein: CASSLVTGGTGELFF. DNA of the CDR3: TGCGCCAGCAGCTTGGTTACAGGGGGCACCGGGGAGCTGTTTTTT.